These 24 T cell receptor beta chains were sequenced from one sample in a study of CD8+ T cells in alopecia areata. RNA extraction was followed by reverse transcription into cDNA, which acted as the sequencing template. Libraries were prepared by immunoSEQ multiplex PCR; TCRdb keeps only in-frame clonotypes and omits some of them. This sample has around 290,000 clones, with 55% to 75% found just once. Regarding treatment: oral pan-JAK inhibitor, 5-10 mg twice daily. Sample: CD4+ T cells sorted from blood, taken at week 24, from a patient treated with tofacitinib. The origin of the receptors is a human donor with alopecia areata.

This clone turned up a few times. This chain connects TRBV28 to TRBJ1-5, with a tentative D call TRBD1 (5 bases). The V end lost 7 bases, the J end lost 3 bases, and 16 bases lay between the germline ends. Germline assignment: CDR1 MDHEN and CDR2 SYDVKM. There are 15 residues in the CDR3. CDR3 loop: CASTQWGMANQPQHF. In nucleotides, the CDR3 is TGTGCCAGCACACAATGGGGGATGGCCAATCAGCCCCAGCATTTT.

The sample holds many counts of this clone. V and J are TRBV14 and TRBJ1-3, with D perhaps TRBD1 (5 bases). V dropped 3 bases and J dropped 0 bases, with 9 bases sitting between them. The CDR3 is made up of 15 amino acids. Looked up from germline, CDR1 is SGHDN and CDR2 is FVKESK. The CDR3 protein is CASSQLGTSGNTIYF. CDR3 DNA sequence: TGTGCCAGCAGCCAGTTGGGGACCTCTGGAAACACCATATATTTT.

The table lists this clone with a few counts. This chain links TRBV6-5 with TRBJ2-5; TRBD1 might be the D (6 bases). CDR3 length equals 14 residues. The germline CDR1 and CDR2 sequences are MNHEY and SVGAGI. V lost 1 base to trimming and J lost 2 bases, with 8 bases between them. CDR3 sequence reads: CASSYWGRQETQYF. The CDR3 DNA sequence: TGTGCCAGCAGTTACTGGGGGCGGCAAGAGACCCAGTACTTC.

As to this clone: Additional DNA sequences in this sample encode the identical CDR3. The V and J genes are TRBV20-1 and TRBJ2-5; D might be TRBD1 (5 bases). Trimming removed 2 bases from V and 6 bases from J, with 7 bases in between. Germline V CDR1 and CDR2: DFQATT, SNEGSKA (reference sequence). This CDR3 has 11 amino acids. The CDR3 loop is CSARQGQTQYF. For the CDR3, the DNA is TGCAGTGCTAGACAGGGTCAGACCCAGTACTTC.

This clone was observed a few times. This chain joins TRBV14 and TRBJ2-7, with TRBD1 as a possible D gene (5 bases). The ends were cut back, 0 bases at V and 7 bases at J, with 19 bases in the middle. The CDR3 sequence is 16 residues long. The V gene's germline CDR1 is SGHDN and CDR2 FVKESK. In nucleotides, the CDR3 is TGTGCCAGCAGCCAAGATTGGGGCGGTCCAGGTTGGGAGCAGTACTTC. As protein: CASSQDWGGPGWEQYF.

This clone was recorded once. The chain is built from TRBV6-5 and TRBJ2-3; 9 nucleotides match TRBD2. Losses at the gene ends were 2 bases for V and 1 base for J; bases not matched to a gene: 1. The CDR3 sequence is 15 residues long. CDR1 is MNHEY and CDR2 is SVGAGI in the germline V gene. The CDR3 region is CASSYVAGGTDTQYF. For the CDR3, the DNA is TGTGCCAGCAGTTACGTAGCGGGGGGCACAGATACGCAGTATTTT.

V usage is TRBV4-1 and J usage is TRBJ2-3; D is ambiguous. Germline V gene data show CDR1 as MGHRA and CDR2 as YSYEKL. The CDR3 runs 14 residues. V gave up 3 bases and J gave up 5 bases, with 12 bases separating them. CDR3 in amino acids: CASSQVPYGDTQYF. The CDR3 DNA reads TGCGCCAGCAGCCAGGTTCCTTATGGAGATACGCAGTATTTT.

The genes are TRBV10-3 and TRBJ2-6; perhaps TRBD1 as D (6 bases). The ends were cut back, 11 bases at V and 2 bases at J, with 13 bases in the middle. The CDR3 has 14 amino acids. Germline V lookup: CDR1 ENHRY, CDR2 SYGVKD. CDR3 nucleotides: TGTGCCTCAGTACAGGGAACTGGGGCCAACGTCCTGACTTTC. Protein sequence: CASVQGTGANVLTF.

The chain has TRBV2 and TRBJ2-6, with a tentative D call TRBD1 (5 bases). The germline CDR1 and CDR2 sequences are SNHLY and FYNNEI. The CDR3 has 15 amino acids. Trimming cost V 7 bases and J 2 bases, with 12 bases left between them. The CDR3 sequence: CASTYQGAGANVLTF. CDR3 DNA sequence: TGTGCCAGCACTTATCAGGGTGCTGGGGCCAACGTCCTGACTTTC.

With regard to this clone: Other DNA sequences in the same sample also yield this CDR3. The V gene is TRBV30, the J gene TRBJ1-2; D unresolved. Trimming left V 2 bases short and J 4 bases short, with 8 bases between. Germline loops: CDR1 GTSNPN, CDR2 SVGIG (reference sequence). The CDR3 covers 12 residues. The CDR3 is CAWSPGSYGYTF. For the CDR3, the DNA is TGTGCCTGGAGTCCCGGTTCCTATGGCTACACCTTC. Full variable domain (rest looked up from reference TRBV30 and TRBJ1-2): SQTIHQWPATLVQPVGSPLSLECTVEGTSNPNLYWYRQAAGRGLQLLFYSVGIGQISSEVPQNLSASRPQDRQFILSSKKLLLSDSGFYLCAWSPGSYGYTFGSGTRLTVV.

In its sample, this clone was seen a few times. The J gene is TRBJ2-1, the V gene TRBV30, with TRBD1 matching over 8 bases. The germline gives CDR1 GTSNPN, CDR2 SVGIG (reference sequence). This CDR3 region has 15 residues. Trimming at V came to 3 bases and at J to 4 bases, leaving 8 bases not matched to a gene. The CDR3 region is CAWRVTGGLYNEQFF. Written as DNA, the CDR3 is TGTGCCTGGAGGGTCACAGGGGGGTTGTACAATGAGCAGTTCTTC.

This clone was counted ten times or more. Here the CDR3 DNA reads TGTGCCAGCAGAGGGGGGGGCACTATCAATCAGCCCCAGCATTTT. Translating gives CASRGGGTINQPQHF. V and J are TRBV28 and TRBJ1-5; D may be TRBD1 (6 bases). Germline assignment: CDR1 MDHEN and CDR2 SYDVKM. The CDR3 runs to 15 residues. V shed 6 bases and J shed 3 bases, with 15 bases lying between them.

This rearrangement joins TRBV30 to TRBJ1-1; D not resolved. The length of the CDR3 is 13 residues. Trimming removed 0 bases at V and 3 bases at J, with 8 bases between. The germline CDR1 and CDR2 sequences are GTSNPN and SVGIG (reference sequence). The DNA for the CDR3 is TGTGCCTGGAGTGTACTAACTTACACTGAAGCTTTCTTT. Its protein product is CAWSVLTYTEAFF. The full variable domain, its missing parts supplied by reference TRBV30 and TRBJ1-1, is SQTIHQWPATLVQPVGSPLSLECTVEGTSNPNLYWYRQAAGRGLQLLFYSVGIGQISSEVPQNLSASRPQDRQFILSSKKLLLSDSGFYLCAWSVLTYTEAFFGQGTRLTVV.

CDR3 sequence (DNA): TGTGCCAGCAGTAAACAGGGTCCCTCTAACTATGGCTACACCTTC. Its protein product is CASSKQGPSNYGYTF. The chain combines TRBV2 with TRBJ1-2; the D gene is possibly TRBD1 (6 bases). This CDR3 has 15 residues. V gave up 5 bases and J gave up 0 bases, with 13 bases separating them. The germline V gene encodes CDR1 SNHLY and CDR2 FYNNEI.

This clone was seen a handful of times. The gene calls are TRBV7-9 and TRBJ2-7; unclear D gene. The CDR3 extends over 11 amino acids. The V end was cut by 3 bases, the J end by 3 bases, with 3 bases between. The germline V gene encodes CDR1 SEHNR and CDR2 FQNEAQ (reference sequence). CDR3 region: CASSFLYEQYF. The CDR3 DNA follows: TGTGCCAGCAGCTTCCTCTACGAGCAGTACTTC. Full variable domain (remainder filled in from reference TRBV7-9 and TRBJ2-7): DTGVSQNPRHKITKRGQNVTFRCDPISEHNRLYWYRQTLGQGPEFLTYFQNEAQLEKSRLLSDRFSAERPKGSFSTLEIQRTEQGDSAMYLCASSFLYEQYFGPGTRLTVT.

This clone was seen only once. This chain uses TRBV5-1 with TRBJ2-7, with unresolved D. The CDR3 covers 12 residues. With 2 bases removed from V and 7 bases from J, the gap between germline ends came to 10 bases. Germline V lookup: CDR1 SGHRS, CDR2 YFSETQ. This CDR3 is CASSFDLTEQYF. The DNA for the CDR3 is TGCGCCAGCAGCTTTGATCTCACGGAGCAGTACTTC. Combining the CDR3 with reference TRBV5-1 and TRBJ2-7 gives the whole variable domain KAGVTQTPRYLIKTRGQQVTLSCSPISGHRSVSWYQQTPGQGLQFLFEYFSETQRNKGNFPGRFSGRQFSNSRSEMNVSTLELGDSALYLCASSFDLTEQYFGPGTRLTVT.

The chain employs TRBV7-9 and TRBJ2-5, with D possibly being TRBD1 or TRBD2 (5 bases each). V shed 4 bases and J shed 5 bases, with 17 bases lying between them. Germline-derived CDR1 and CDR2 are SEHNR and FQNEAQ (reference sequence). This CDR3 is 15 amino acids long. Written as DNA, the CDR3 is TGTGCCAGCAGCTCCCCGGTGGGGGTCGGGGAGACCCAGTACTTC. Protein: CASSSPVGVGETQYF.

The rearrangement uses TRBV27 and TRBJ1-5; TRBD1 matches 7 bases. From germline, CDR1 is MNHEY and CDR2 SMNVEV (reference sequence). CDR3 size: 14 residues. V shed 8 bases and J 7 bases; nucleotides not matched to a gene: 11. CDR3 sequence: CASCPDRLGQPQHF. The CDR3, as DNA: TGTGCCAGCTGCCCGGACAGGCTGGGCCAGCCCCAGCATTTT.

This chain joins TRBV5-1 and TRBJ2-7; 8 bases map to TRBD2. With V trimmed by 5 bases and J by 3 bases, 4 bases remained unmatched. The germline V gene has CDR1 SGHRS and CDR2 YFSETQ. This CDR3 region has 13 residues. In DNA form, the CDR3 reads TGCGCCAGCAGGACTAGCGATGACTACGAGCAGTACTTC. Its protein product is CASRTSDDYEQYF.

With respect to this clone: The sample has other DNA sequences that encode this CDR3 too. CDR3 coding DNA: TGTGCCAGCAGTTATCGACAGGGGGCGAGGAATTCACCCCTCCACTTT. It is translated as CASSYRQGARNSPLHF. This chain joins TRBV6-5 and TRBJ1-6, with TRBD1 identical over 10 bases. This CDR3 is built from 16 residues. CDR1 and CDR2 (germline): MNHEY, SVGAGI. Germline trimming cut 3 bases from V and 7 bases from J; bases unmatched to any gene: 6.

The chain carries TRBV30 and TRBJ2-2; no clear D gene. V was shortened by 3 bases and J by 1 base, with 6 bases between the two germline ends. The CDR3 sequence is 13 residues long. Germline CDR1 and CDR2: GTSNPN and SVGIG (reference sequence). The CDR3 region has the DNA TGTGCCTGGAGGGTAGGGAACACCGGGGAGCTGTTTTTT. Its translation is CAWRVGNTGELFF.

This clone has more than one count but fewer than ten. The chain uses TRBV30 and TRBJ2-5; D is undetermined. The CDR3 has 11 residues. Germline CDR1 is GTSNPN and CDR2 is SVGIG (reference sequence). V was pared by 6 bases and J by 5 bases, with 10 bases between. CDR3 protein: CACGPRETQYF. CDR3 DNA: TGTGCCTGCGGGCCGCGGGAGACCCAGTACTTC. The complete variable domain, with remaining parts taken from reference TRBV30 and TRBJ2-5, reads SQTIHQWPATLVQPVGSPLSLECTVEGTSNPNLYWYRQAAGRGLQLLFYSVGIGQISSEVPQNLSASRPQDRQFILSSKKLLLSDSGFYLCACGPRETQYFGPGTRLLVL.

The chain joins TRBV7-2 to TRBJ1-2, with 7 bases fitting TRBD1. The CDR3 sequence is 14 residues long. The germline V gene encodes CDR1 SGHTA and CDR2 FQGNSA. V trimming: 3 bases; J trimming: 2 bases; junction bases outside the gene matches: 3. CDR3 DNA: TGTGCCAGCAGCTTTGACAGGGTAAACTATGGCTACACCTTC. Translated: CASSFDRVNYGYTF.

V gene TRBV9 combines with J gene TRBJ2-2; D unresolved. There are 14 residues in the CDR3. Germline V gives CDR1 SGDLS, CDR2 YYNGEE. The V end lost 0 bases, the J end lost 0 bases, and 3 bases lay between the germline ends. The CDR3 region has the DNA TGTGCCAGCAGCGTAGCTACGAACACCGGGGAGCTGTTTTTT. Protein product: CASSVATNTGELFF.